This T cell receptor beta chain was captured in a study of CXCR3-negative and CXCR3-positive naive CD8 T cells. Across the whole study: Collectively, the libraries yielded roughly 150 million TRB reads in total, at about 1.5 +/- 0.3 million per library.

The TRB libraries of cDNA were built by UMI-labeled 5' RACE. TCRdb re-called the 5' RACE reads; one entry per CDR3 protein, DNA not given. Its table records around 110,000 distinct CDR3 sequences. Sorts that each held roughly 300,000 cells were run in triplicate for every CD8+ T cell subset. Study-wide results and caveats: For CXCR3-positive naive cells, TRB CDR3s were more hydrophobic than those of CXCR3-negative naive cells.

Worth noting for this clonotype: Its antigen is as yet unknown.

This CDR3 is built from 15 residues. The chain uses TRBV21-1 and TRBJ2-7; TCRdb reports TRBD1, a call that lacks DNA to check it against. TRBV21-1 is assigned pseudogene status. Sequencing was performed on naive CXCR3+ CD8+ T cells from blood. Noted subset: CD45RO-CCR7+CD27+CD95- naive CD8+ T cells expressing CXCR3 (TNR3+). This clonotype originated in a human donor in good health. Some clones in this sample may be carry-over from other donors' samples. CDR3 residues: CASSKERQGGTEQYF.